Following are 21 T cell receptor beta chains from one sample sequenced in a study of cytomegalovirus exposure and HLA in healthy donors. Produced via immunoSEQ multiplex PCR; TCRdb's table is partial and in-frame only. The sample has 200,000 or so clones; 80% to 90% are singletons. What was sequenced was PBMCs. Source of these receptors: a woman younger than 45 in good health and CMV-seropositive.

This chain's CDR3 is CASRRDRVDEQYF. As DNA, the CDR3 is TGTGCCAGCCGGCGGGACAGGGTGGACGAGCAGTACTTC. The V and J genes are TRBV6-1 and TRBJ2-7, with 9 bases lining up with TRBD1. This CDR3 has 13 residues. Trimming cost V 8 bases and J 5 bases; bases outside gene matches: 7. Germline lookup yields CDR1 MNHNS and CDR2 SASEGT.

This rearrangement joins TRBV28 to TRBJ2-7, with D perhaps TRBD2 (6 bases). The germline CDR1 and CDR2 sequences are MDHEN and SYDVKM. The CDR3 sequence is 12 residues long. V lost 4 bases, J lost 6 bases, and 10 bases lay in between. The CDR3 loop is CASSSRRAEQYF. For the CDR3, the DNA is TGTGCCAGCAGTTCCCGGAGGGCCGAGCAGTACTTC.

The chain couples TRBV5-4 to TRBJ2-7; 9 bases line up with TRBD2. CDR1 and CDR2 from the germline V gene are SGHNT and YYREEE (reference sequence). This CDR3 is 15 amino acids long. After removal of 5 bases from V and 2 bases from J, the junction contained 8 bases not matched to a gene. The CDR3 DNA follows: TGTGCCAGCAGTGGGCAGACTAGCGGTGCCTACGAGCAGTACTTC. Protein product: CASSGQTSGAYEQYF.

The rearrangement joins TRBV15 to TRBJ1-5; D remains ambiguous. The germline V and J ends were trimmed by 1 base and 0 bases, with 7 bases remaining between them. Germline loops: CDR1 LNHNV, CDR2 YYDKDF (reference sequence). The CDR3 length is 15 residues. In DNA, the CDR3 is TGTGCCACCAGCAGAGGCACAAATAGCAATCAGCCCCAGCATTTT. This translates into CATSRGTNSNQPQHF.

V and J are TRBV30 and TRBJ1-2; a weak D match, TRBD1 (6 bases). CDR3 length: 13 amino acids. Trimming shortened V by 4 bases and J by 5 bases, and 14 bases separated the two germline ends. Germline values: CDR1 GTSNPN, CDR2 SVGIG (reference sequence). This CDR3 is CAWNTGHVYGYTF. The CDR3 DNA is TGTGCCTGGAACACAGGGCATGTATATGGCTACACCTTC.

This sequence joins TRBV7-9 and TRBJ1-3, with 7 bases lining up with TRBD1. The junction had 8 bases not matched to a gene; V was cut back by 11 bases and J by 4 bases. Per the germline V gene, CDR1 is SEHNR and CDR2 is FQNEAQ (reference sequence). This CDR3 comprises 13 residues. CDR3: CADQTGSGNTIYF. The CDR3 nucleotides read TGTGCCGACCAGACAGGGTCAGGAAACACCATATATTTT.

The chain joins TRBV4-1 to TRBJ2-5, with D possibly matching TRBD2 (7 bases). This CDR3 contains 16 residues. V was trimmed by 1 base and J by 1 base, leaving 13 bases between them. Per germline, CDR1 MGHRA and CDR2 YSYEKL. The CDR3 loop is CASSQGAGGLQETQYF. The CDR3 bases are TGCGCCAGCAGCCAAGGAGCCGGGGGGCTCCAAGAGACCCAGTACTTC.

The gene calls are TRBV28 and TRBJ2-7, with a possible D match to TRBD2 (5 bases). CDR1 MDHEN and CDR2 SYDVKM come from the germline V gene. The CDR3 consists of 14 residues. V shed 8 bases and J shed 2 bases, with 16 bases lying between them. The CDR3 region has the DNA TGTGCCAGCGAGGAGACGGGAACAACCTACGAGCAGTACTTC. This translates into CASEETGTTYEQYF.

This sequence joins TRBV6-1 and TRBJ2-6; TRBD1 matches 7 bases. This CDR3 comprises 17 residues. In germline, CDR1 is MNHNS, CDR2 SASEGT. The junction had 8 bases not matched to a gene; V was cut back by 3 bases and J by 3 bases. CDR3 region: CASSDGGTGDGANVLTF. CDR3 coding DNA: TGTGCCAGCAGTGACGGAGGCACAGGGGATGGGGCCAACGTCCTGACTTTC.

This clone came up once. At one end the junction does not follow the germline gene, possibly because of a read error. V is TRBV29-1 and J is TRBJ2-1; 12 bases align to TRBD2. The CDR3 has 15 residues. The germline gives CDR1 SQVTM, CDR2 ANQGSEA. The CDR3 bases are TGCAGCGTGGAAGGGCTAGCGGGAGGGGTTAATGAGCAGTTCTTC. Its protein product is CSVEGLAGGVNEQFF.

The chain links TRBV28 to TRBJ2-7, with 9 bases matching TRBD1. V gave up 6 bases and J gave up 1 base; unmatched junction bases: 10. Germline V gives CDR1 MDHEN, CDR2 SYDVKM. The CDR3 has 16 residues. In DNA form, the CDR3 reads TGTGCCAGCAGCCGGGTTGGACAGGGGTGGTCCTACGAGCAGTACTTC. Protein: CASSRVGQGWSYEQYF.

This clone has just one count. The rearrangement joins TRBV7-9 to TRBJ2-7, with D tentatively TRBD2 (5 bases). Germline assignment: CDR1 SEHNR and CDR2 FQNEAQ (reference sequence). Trimming shortened V by 6 bases and J by 5 bases, and 11 bases separated the two germline ends. The length of the CDR3 is 12 residues. Here the CDR3 DNA reads TGTGCCAGCAGGCCCGAGGGCGACGAGCAGTACTTC. It yields the protein CASRPEGDEQYF.

This chain connects TRBV4-1 to TRBJ2-1; 10 bases fit TRBD2. V gave up 4 bases and J gave up 1 base; unmatched junction bases: 10. Germline lookup yields CDR1 MGHRA and CDR2 YSYEKL. The CDR3 loop spans 18 amino acids. In nucleotides, the CDR3 is TGCGCCAGCAGCCCCCTGGGGGCTAGCGGGAGATCCTACAATGAGCAGTTCTTC. Translation gives CASSPLGASGRSYNEQFF.

This rearrangement joins TRBV2 to TRBJ2-7; 14 bases line up with TRBD2. CDR3 size: 16 residues. Trimming removed 6 bases from V and 6 bases from J; junction bases left unmatched: 10. Germline assignment: CDR1 SNHLY and CDR2 FYNNEI. CDR3 coding DNA: TGTGCCAGCAGGAGACTAGCGGGAGGGCAGACGCTCGAGCAGTACTTC. This encodes CASRRLAGGQTLEQYF.

The V gene is TRBV27, the J gene TRBJ2-7, with D uncertain. This CDR3 region has 14 residues. Looked up from germline, CDR1 is MNHEY and CDR2 is SMNVEV (reference sequence). V lost 0 bases and J lost 0, with 6 bases in between. CDR3 DNA: TGTGCCAGCAGTTTATCATTTATCTCCTACGAGCAGTACTTC. It translates to CASSLSFISYEQYF.

The J gene is TRBJ1-1, the V gene TRBV29-1, with D maybe TRBD1 (5 bases). The germline CDR1 and CDR2 sequences are SQVTM and ANQGSEA. Trimming removed 1 base from V and 1 base from J, with 13 bases in between. The CDR3 is made up of 15 amino acids. CDR3 region: CSVEGVQGTNTEAFF. The CDR3 nucleotides are TGCAGCGTTGAAGGGGTTCAGGGCACGAACACTGAAGCTTTCTTT. Complete variable domain (other parts from reference TRBV29-1 and TRBJ1-1): SAVISQKPSRDICQRGTSLTIQCQVDSQVTMMFWYRQQPGQSLTLIATANQGSEATYESGFVIDKFPISRPNLTFSTLTVSNMSPEDSSIYLCSVEGVQGTNTEAFFGQGTRLTVV.

V and J are TRBV7-9 and TRBJ2-2; maybe TRBD2 (6 bases). The CDR3 loop spans 14 amino acids. The V end was cut by 1 base, the J end by 4 bases, with 7 bases between. Germline lookup yields CDR1 SEHNR and CDR2 FQNEAQ (reference sequence). CDR3 nucleotides: TGTGCCAGCAGCTTAGTGACTAGCACCGGGGAGCTGTTTTTT. Translating gives CASSLVTSTGELFF.

The V and J genes are TRBV5-1 and TRBJ1-2, with TRBD1 matching 7 bases. Trimming took 0 bases from V and 4 from J; bases not matched to a gene: 3. The CDR3 totals 14 residues. The V gene's germline CDR1 is SGHRS and CDR2 YFSETQ. The CDR3 region has the DNA TGCGCCAGCAGCTTGGAGGGACAGACCTATGGCTACACCTTC. Amino acids: CASSLEGQTYGYTF.

CDR3 DNA sequence: TGTGCCAGCTCATCGACTAGCGGGGGGCGTCACAATGAGCAGTTCTTC. Amino acid sequence: CASSSTSGGRHNEQFF. V gene TRBV18 combines with J gene TRBJ2-1; 13 bases are shared with TRBD2. The CDR3 is made up of 16 amino acids. Per germline, CDR1 KGHSH and CDR2 LQKENI. J was trimmed by 5 bases and V by 5 bases; bases with no gene match: 6.

The rearrangement uses TRBV29-1 and TRBJ2-5, with 11 bases aligning to TRBD2. V shed 7 bases, J shed 1 base, and the junction held 5 bases outside the gene matches. Germline values: CDR1 SQVTM, CDR2 ANQGSEA. CDR3 size: 14 residues. CDR3 DNA: TGCAGCGCCGTTAGCGGGAGGGCCCAAGAGACCCAGTACTTC. This sequence encodes CSAVSGRAQETQYF.

Only one count was recorded for this clone. The chain carries TRBV19 and TRBJ2-5; D perhaps matches TRBD2 (5 bases). Trimming stripped 8 bases from V and 1 base from J, with 8 bases between. Germline CDR1 and CDR2: LNHDA and SQIVND (reference sequence). The CDR3 is 12 amino acids. The CDR3 spells CASGRGQETQYF. CDR3 coding DNA: TGTGCCAGTGGCCGGGGCCAAGAGACCCAGTACTTC.